Below are 29 T cell receptor beta chains sequenced from a single sample in a study of shared clonotypes between healthy human individuals. Here immunoSEQ multiplex PCR was the method, and the copy in TCRdb shows in-frame clones only, minus some. The repertoire holds about 2.5 million clones, with 85% to 95% as singletons. Sequencing was carried out using naive CD4+ T cells from PBMCs. Subset of the sample: CD45RA+ positively selected. The receptors stem from a man between 18 and 35 years old in good health. Some clones in this sample may be carry-over from other donors' samples.

V gene TRBV28 combines with J gene TRBJ2-2, with 9 bases fitting TRBD2. In germline, CDR1 is MDHEN, CDR2 SYDVKM. Trimming at V came to 6 bases and at J to 2 bases, leaving 4 bases not matched to a gene. This CDR3 has 15 residues. This CDR3 reads CASSQTSGNTGELFF. The CDR3 bases are TGTGCCAGCAGCCAGACTAGCGGAAACACCGGGGAGCTGTTTTTT.

For the CDR3, the DNA is TGTGCCAGCAGCTTAGGGTATGGCATTCAGTACTTC. This translates into CASSLGYGIQYF. This rearrangement joins TRBV11-1 to TRBJ2-4; no clear D gene. CDR1 SGHAT and CDR2 FQDESV come from the germline V gene (reference sequence). The V end lost 1 base, the J end lost 9 bases, and 7 bases lay between the germline ends. CDR3 length: 12 amino acids.

About this clone: Other DNA sequences in the sample encode the same CDR3. This sequence joins TRBV10-3 and TRBJ1-5, with D possibly matching TRBD1 (5 bases). The CDR3 loop spans 14 amino acids. Germline V lookup: CDR1 ENHRY, CDR2 SYGVKD. V lost 0 bases to trimming and J lost 4 bases, with 7 bases between them. CDR3 sequence: CAISESGGNQPQHF. As DNA, the CDR3 is TGTGCCATCAGTGAGTCGGGGGGAAATCAGCCCCAGCATTTT.

V is TRBV28 and J is TRBJ1-1; no reliable D call. Deletions cut 6 bases from V and 0 bases from J, with 14 bases between. This CDR3 region has 15 residues. CDR1 and CDR2 from the germline V gene are MDHEN and SYDVKM. CDR3 protein: CASSPLGDMNTEAFF. CDR3 bases: TGTGCCAGCAGCCCCTTAGGCGACATGAACACTGAAGCTTTCTTT.

V gene TRBV5-1 combines with J gene TRBJ1-2, with TRBD1 identical over 9 bases. With 4 bases clipped from V and 4 bases from J, the junction kept 5 bases outside the gene matches. CDR1 and CDR2 (germline): SGHRS, YFSETQ. The length of the CDR3 is 14 residues. This CDR3 is CASSGGTGSYGYTF. The CDR3 DNA follows: TGCGCCAGCAGCGGGGGGACAGGGAGCTATGGCTACACCTTC.

CDR3 protein: CASSLDRTANTEAFF. The CDR3 DNA follows: TGCGCCAGCAGCTTGGACAGGACGGCGAACACTGAAGCTTTCTTT. This rearrangement joins TRBV5-1 to TRBJ1-1; D perhaps matches TRBD1 (5 bases). Trimming cost V 0 bases and J 1 base, with 10 bases left between them. The CDR3 length is 15 residues. Germline-derived CDR1 and CDR2 are SGHRS and YFSETQ.

In the case of this clone: Other DNA sequences of this sample code for an identical CDR3. The CDR3 sequence is CASSRGNTEAFF. CDR3 sequence (DNA): TGTGCCAGTAGCCGGGGGAACACTGAAGCTTTCTTT. The chain joins TRBV19 to TRBJ1-1; D not certain. CDR1 and CDR2 from the germline V gene are LNHDA and SQIVND (reference sequence). V lost 6 bases to trimming and J lost 1 base, with 6 bases between them. The CDR3 totals 12 residues.

The V gene is TRBV29-1, the J gene TRBJ2-7; D is uncertain. The CDR3 extends over 16 amino acids. The germline CDR1 and CDR2 sequences are SQVTM and ANQGSEA. Trimming shortened V by 7 bases and J by 0 bases, and 22 bases separated the two germline ends. In nucleotides, the CDR3 is TGCAGCGCCGGTTGGTCACTCCACACGAGCTCCTACGAGCAGTACTTC. Translation gives CSAGWSLHTSSYEQYF.

This chain links TRBV2 with TRBJ1-1, with 7 bases identical to TRBD1. V lost 1 base and J lost 6; bases outside the gene matches: 5. Germline V lookup: CDR1 SNHLY, CDR2 FYNNEI. This CDR3 has 14 amino acids. The CDR3 DNA sequence: TGTGCCAGCAGTGAAGACAGGGGTGTGGCTGAAGCTTTCTTT. Amino acid sequence: CASSEDRGVAEAFF.

Concerning this clone itself: The sample contains more than one DNA sequence encoding this CDR3. This chain joins TRBV7-9 and TRBJ2-3; unclear D gene. The CDR3 consists of 13 residues. Germline V gene data show CDR1 as SEHNR and CDR2 as FQNEAQ (reference sequence). Trimming pared 1 base from V and 3 bases from J, leaving 5 bases between. CDR3 residues: CASSLVGTDTQYF. The CDR3 bases are TGTGCCAGCAGCTTAGTAGGGACAGATACGCAGTATTTT.

The chain carries TRBV10-3 and TRBJ2-2, with D perhaps TRBD1 or TRBD2 (7 bases each). CDR3 size: 14 residues. The germline V and J ends were trimmed by 10 bases and 1 base, with 13 bases remaining between them. Germline-derived CDR1 and CDR2 are ENHRY and SYGVKD. CDR3 DNA sequence: TGTGCCACACAGGGGAGGGGGAACACCGGGGAGCTGTTTTTT. Its translation: CATQGRGNTGELFF.

V gene TRBV28 combines with J gene TRBJ1-2; the match to TRBD1 covers 11 bases. From germline, CDR1 is MDHEN and CDR2 SYDVKM. Germline trimming cut 6 bases from V and 8 bases from J; bases unmatched to any gene: 14. CDR3 length equals 16 residues. The CDR3, as DNA: TGTGCCAGCAGCATCTTTCCAGGACAGGGGGCAGCGGGCTACACCTTC. This sequence encodes CASSIFPGQGAAGYTF.

The chain uses TRBV6-6 and TRBJ2-7, with 7 bases lining up with TRBD1. This CDR3 is 14 amino acids long. The junction had 9 bases not matched to a gene; V was cut back by 6 bases and J by 4 bases. Germline CDR1 is MNHNY and CDR2 is SVGAGI (reference sequence). As DNA, the CDR3 is TGTGCCAGCAGCAAGGGGACAGCACTATACGAGCAGTACTTC. This gives the protein CASSKGTALYEQYF.

The genes are TRBV28 and TRBJ2-3, with D perhaps given as TRBD1 or TRBD2 (5 bases each). The germline V and J ends were trimmed by 6 bases and 2 bases, with 12 bases remaining between them. The germline gives CDR1 MDHEN, CDR2 SYDVKM. CDR3 length: 14 amino acids. The DNA of the CDR3 is TGTGCCAGCAGACCGGGACCATCCACAGATACGCAGTATTTT. Translation gives CASRPGPSTDTQYF.

On this clone: Other DNA sequences in the sample encode the same CDR3. The chain joins TRBV6-1 to TRBJ1-1; maybe TRBD1 (5 bases). The CDR3 is 14 amino acids. V lost 6 bases, J lost 1 base, and 12 bases lay in between. Per germline, CDR1 MNHNS and CDR2 SASEGT. The CDR3 sequence: CASSEPGRNTEAFF. The DNA of the CDR3 is TGTGCCAGCAGCGAGCCAGGGAGGAACACTGAAGCTTTCTTT.

This clone came up once. This CDR3 is also generated by other DNA sequences in the sample. The chain is built from TRBV6-1 and TRBJ2-5, with 9 bases that match TRBD1. V lost 4 bases to trimming and J lost 2 bases; unmatched junction nucleotides: 2. Germline CDR1 is MNHNS and CDR2 is SASEGT. This CDR3 spans 14 amino acids. The CDR3 reads CASSGDRVQETQYF. In nucleotides, the CDR3 is TGTGCCAGCAGTGGGGACAGGGTACAAGAGACCCAGTACTTC.

The gene calls are TRBV5-5 and TRBJ1-1; D perhaps matches TRBD1 (5 bases). V was clipped by 4 bases and J by 4 bases, with 17 bases between them. The CDR3 is made up of 15 amino acids. The germline gives CDR1 SGHKS, CDR2 YYEKEE (reference sequence). The DNA of the CDR3 is TGTGCCAGCAGCCAACGGAGTATGGGGCTCACTGAAGCTTTCTTT. This gives the protein CASSQRSMGLTEAFF. Drawing the rest from reference TRBV5-5 and TRBJ1-1, the complete variable domain is DAGVTQSPTHLIKTRGQQVTLRCSPISGHKSVSWYQQVLGQGPQFIFQYYEKEERGRGNFPDRFSARQFPNYSSELNVNALLLGDSALYLCASSQRSMGLTEAFFGQGTRLTVV.

The V and J genes are TRBV28 and TRBJ2-3, with 10 bases fitting TRBD2. Looked up from germline, CDR1 is MDHEN and CDR2 is SYDVKM. V shed 7 bases and J 3 bases; nucleotides not matched to a gene: 4. The CDR3 covers 14 residues. The CDR3 DNA reads as TGTGCCAGCACCAGCGGGGGGGCAACAGATACGCAGTATTTT. Amino acid sequence: CASTSGGATDTQYF.

The V gene is TRBV27, the J gene TRBJ2-7; D may correspond to TRBD1 or TRBD2 (5 bases each). CDR1 and CDR2 (germline): MNHEY, SMNVEV (reference sequence). The CDR3 is 13 residues long. V was cut by 2 bases and J by 5 bases, with 10 bases left in between. The CDR3 is CASSLERGDEQYF. The CDR3 bases are TGTGCCAGCAGTTTAGAGAGGGGTGACGAGCAGTACTTC.

This sequence joins TRBV19 and TRBJ1-5; D ambiguous. The CDR3 contains 15 residues. From germline, CDR1 is LNHDA and CDR2 SQIVND (reference sequence). Trimming cost V 6 bases and J 0 bases, with 12 bases left between them. The CDR3 DNA is TGTGCCAGTAGGATCTCGGGGTATAGCAATCAGCCCCAGCATTTT. This codes for CASRISGYSNQPQHF.

The chain has TRBV4-3 and TRBJ2-2; perhaps D is TRBD1 or TRBD2 (6 bases each). There are 15 residues in the CDR3. Germline V CDR1 and CDR2: LGHNA, YSLEER. Trimming took 4 bases from V and 3 from J, leaving 12 bases between them. In nucleotides, the CDR3 is TGCGCCAGCAGCCCCCGACGGGGGCACACCGGGGAGCTGTTTTTT. Amino acids: CASSPRRGHTGELFF.

The genes are TRBV28 and TRBJ1-3; 7 nucleotides agree with TRBD1. From germline, CDR1 is MDHEN and CDR2 SYDVKM. The junction had 5 bases not matched to a gene; V was cut back by 3 bases and J by 0 bases. The CDR3 consists of 16 residues. The CDR3: CASSLIPGGSGNTIYF. CDR3 DNA: TGTGCCAGCAGTTTGATCCCAGGGGGCTCTGGAAACACCATATATTTT.

The chain links TRBV30 to TRBJ2-5; D is unresolved. The CDR3 totals 13 residues. Deletions cut 0 bases from V and 5 bases from J, with 10 bases between. CDR1 is GTSNPN, CDR2 SVGIG, per germline (reference sequence). CDR3 DNA: TGTGCCTGGAGTGTAGGATCCGTTGAGACCCAGTACTTC. It is translated as CAWSVGSVETQYF.

This chain links TRBV4-2 with TRBJ2-7; D may be TRBD2 (5 bases). This CDR3 is 16 amino acids long. V lost 2 bases and J 9 bases, leaving 23 bases between the germline ends. Germline V gives CDR1 LGHNA, CDR2 YNFKEQ. The CDR3 reads CASSQPGVLPPLRQYF. DNA of the CDR3: TGTGCCAGCAGCCAACCCGGGGTCCTCCCTCCACTACGGCAGTACTTC.

This clone was detected only once. The chain is built from TRBV11-2 and TRBJ1-3; D call uncertain. The V gene lost 4 bases and the J gene lost 6 bases, with 7 bases spanning the gap. From germline, CDR1 is SGHAT and CDR2 FQNNGV. CDR3 size: 12 residues. CDR3: CASSSSENTIYF. CDR3 DNA: TGTGCCAGCAGCTCGTCGGAAAACACCATATATTTT.

The chain employs TRBV18 and TRBJ2-7; D is ambiguous. V was trimmed by 3 bases and J by 13 bases, leaving 22 bases between them. Germline CDR1 is KGHSH and CDR2 is LQKENI. The CDR3 spans 14 residues. The CDR3 DNA reads as TGTGCCAGCTCACCTCAGGAAAGTCTCGGGTGGCACTACTTC. This gives the protein CASSPQESLGWHYF.

CDR3 DNA sequence: TGTGCCAGCAGCCAAGATGCCTATTTCAATTGGTTCTTC. Its protein is CASSQDAYFNWFF. The chain links TRBV14 to TRBJ2-1, with no clear D. The CDR3 length is 13 residues. The germline V gene has CDR1 SGHDN and CDR2 FVKESK. V was shortened by 0 bases and J by 15 bases, with 15 bases between the two germline ends.

V usage is TRBV21-1 and J usage is TRBJ2-1; the table gives TRBD2 as D, unverified against the DNA. TRBV21-1 is reported as a pseudogene. This CDR3 spans 14 amino acids. CDR3 bases: TGTGCCAGCAGCAAAGGAGAGGCCTACAATGAGCAGTTCTTC. This gives the protein CASSKGEAYNEQFF.

The chain joins TRBV9 to TRBJ2-3; 11 bases fit TRBD2. The CDR3 extends over 17 amino acids. V shed 3 bases, J shed 2 bases, and the junction held 8 bases outside the gene matches. The germline CDR1 and CDR2 sequences are SGDLS and YYNGEE. CDR3 region: CASSETSGSYHTDTQYF. CDR3 bases: TGTGCCAGCAGCGAAACTAGCGGGAGTTACCACACAGATACGCAGTATTTT.